This is a list of T cell receptor beta chains from one sample in a study of T-cell reconstitution after alpha-beta-depleted transplantation in children. TCRdb re-derived calls from the PCR reads in MiXCR, one entry per CDR3 protein. The table has 700,000 or so distinct CDR3 sequences, less than 15% seen once; the top ten hold around 0.76%. Sequences were derived from PBMCs, sampled before TCRalphabeta/CD19-depleted stem cell transplant. Every receptor here comes from a girl aged 2-10 years with congenital amegakaryocytic thrombocytopenia, due to receive a stem cell transplant. Each CDR3 is given with its conserved first and last residue. Fields, in order: CDR3 protein, CDR3 DNA, J gene, clone size, V gene, D gene. A D gene is named only where the DNA matches it firmly. Size is stated for part of the rows, as once, few or many counts, or as a class when the clone is expanded.

CDR3: CASSNTRGTQFYEQYF; DNA: TGTGCCAGCAGTAACACCCGAGGGACCCAATTCTACGAGCAGTACTTC; J: TRBJ2-7; size: few; V: TRBV27; D: -
CDR3: CASSLVATWNTEAFF; DNA: TGCGCCAGCAGCTTGGTTGCGACGTGGAACACTGAAGCTTTCTTT; J: TRBJ1-1; size: many; V: TRBV5-1; D: -
CDR3: CAISDHTGSGYEQYF; DNA: TGTGCCATCAGCGACCATACAGGGTCGGGATACGAGCAGTACTTC; J: TRBJ2-7; size: many; V: TRBV10-3; D: -
CDR3: CSASHYRLAGDETQYF; DNA: TGCAGTGCTAGCCACTATCGACTAGCGGGAGATGAGACCCAGTACTTC; J: TRBJ2-5; size: few; V: TRBV20-1; D: TRBD2
CDR3: CSASPRLAGDEDTQYF; DNA: TGCAGTGCTAGCCCAAGACTAGCGGGAGATGAAGATACGCAGTATTTT; J: TRBJ2-3; size: -; V: TRBV20-1; D: TRBD2
CDR3: CASKLDTYNYGYTF; DNA: TGTGCCAGCAAGTTGGACACCTATAACTATGGCTACACCTTC; J: TRBJ1-2; size: many; V: TRBV7-9; D: -
CDR3: CASSLATDYGELFF; DNA: TGCGCCAGCAGCTTGGCCACGGACTATGGGGAGCTGTTTTTT; J: TRBJ2-2; size: many; V: TRBV5-1; D: -
CDR3: CASSLSMFSEQFF; DNA: TGTGCCAGCAGTTTATCCATGTTTAGTGAGCAGTTCTTC; J: TRBJ2-1; size: few; V: TRBV28; D: -
CDR3: CASSLYAGNIQETQYF; DNA: TGTGCCAGCAGTTTATACGCAGGAAACATCCAAGAGACCCAGTACTTC; J: TRBJ2-5; size: -; V: TRBV28; D: -
CDR3: CASSLKAGLATNEQFF; DNA: TGTGCCAGCAGCCTCAAAGCGGGACTAGCCACCAATGAGCAGTTCTTC; J: TRBJ2-1; size: -; V: TRBV11-1; D: TRBD2
CDR3: CSARDWRWGSTQYF; DNA: TGCAGTGCTAGAGATTGGCGGTGGGGGTCGACCCAGTACTTC; J: TRBJ2-5; size: -; V: TRBV20-1; D: -
CDR3: CSAMLAGRDTQYF; DNA: TGCAGTGCTATGCTAGCGGGAAGGGATACGCAGTATTTT; J: TRBJ2-3; size: many; V: TRBV20-1; D: TRBD2
CDR3: CSARAGRHTEAFF; DNA: TGCAGTGCTAGAGCGGGCCGTCACACTGAAGCTTTCTTT; J: TRBJ1-1; size: few; V: TRBV20-1; D: -
CDR3: CASSMGLAAETQYF; DNA: TGTGCCAGCAGTATGGGACTAGCGGCGGAGACCCAGTACTTC; J: TRBJ2-5; size: -; V: TRBV12-3/TRBV12-4; D: TRBD2
CDR3: CASSSRLAASTDTQYF; DNA: TGTGCCAGCAGTAGCAGACTAGCGGCCAGCACAGATACGCAGTATTTT; J: TRBJ2-3; size: many; V: TRBV12-3/TRBV12-4; D: TRBD2
CDR3: CATSDPSGTEGHIQYF; DNA: TGTGCCACCAGTGATCCGTCCGGGACAGAAGGTCACATTCAGTACTTC; J: TRBJ2-4; size: -; V: TRBV24-1; D: TRBD1
CDR3: CASTKRGPSDNEQFF; DNA: TGTGCCAGTACGAAGAGGGGGCCGTCAGACAATGAGCAGTTCTTC; J: TRBJ2-1; size: few; V: TRBV19; D: TRBD1
CDR3: CASSKLAGEAGANVLTF; DNA: TGTGCCAGCAGCAAACTAGCGGGAGAGGCTGGGGCCAACGTCCTGACTTTC; J: TRBJ2-6; size: few; V: TRBV7-9; D: TRBD2
CDR3: CASTHLNGGNTEAFF; DNA: TGTGCCAGCACCCACTTGAATGGCGGGAACACTGAAGCTTTCTTT; J: TRBJ1-1; size: -; V: TRBV27; D: -
CDR3: CASSDPQGKGTDTQYF; DNA: TGTGCCAGCAGTGACCCACAGGGAAAAGGGACAGATACGCAGTATTTT; J: TRBJ2-3; size: -; V: TRBV12-3/TRBV12-4; D: -
CDR3: CASIRRNSEAFF; DNA: TGTGCCAGCATTAGGAGAAATAGTGAAGCTTTCTTT; J: TRBJ1-1; size: few; V: TRBV2; D: -
CDR3: CASSEDVGYNEQFF; DNA: TGTGCCAGCAGTGAAGATGTAGGTTACAATGAGCAGTTCTTC; J: TRBJ2-1; size: many; V: TRBV2; D: -
CDR3: CASSSTPWATQETQYF; DNA: TGTGCCAGCAGTTCAACCCCGTGGGCTACTCAAGAGACCCAGTACTTC; J: TRBJ2-5; size: few; V: TRBV27; D: -
CDR3: CASSPGTAVLWPQHF; DNA: TGTGCCAGCAGCCCCGGGACAGCCGTTCTATGGCCCCAGCATTTT; J: TRBJ1-5; size: many; V: TRBV2; D: TRBD1
CDR3: CASSFRAGYGYTF; DNA: TGTGCCAGCAGTTTTCGCGCGGGGTATGGCTACACCTTC; J: TRBJ1-2; size: many; V: TRBV28; D: -
CDR3: CASSLGTSVTASTDTQYF; DNA: TGCGCCAGCAGCTTGGGGACTAGCGTTACGGCTAGCACAGATACGCAGTATTTT; J: TRBJ2-3; size: -; V: TRBV5-1; D: TRBD2
CDR3: CASSLKVPDYTF; DNA: TGCGCCAGCAGCTTGAAAGTCCCTGACTACACCTTC; J: TRBJ1-2; size: many; V: TRBV5-1; D: -
CDR3: CSGSEGGYNEQFF; DNA: TGCAGTGGATCCGAGGGAGGGTACAATGAGCAGTTCTTC; J: TRBJ2-1; size: many; V: TRBV20-1; D: TRBD2
CDR3: CASSAGLYNEQFF; DNA: TGTGCCAGCAGCGCCGGACTGTACAATGAGCAGTTCTTC; J: TRBJ2-1; size: many; V: TRBV9; D: -
CDR3: CSARDPTGTSGRVTDTQYF; DNA: TGCAGTGCTAGAGATCCCACCGGGACTAGCGGGAGGGTCACAGATACGCAGTATTTT; J: TRBJ2-3; size: many; V: TRBV20-1; D: TRBD2
CDR3: CATRAGTSYEQYF; DNA: TGTGCCACCAGAGCGGGAACCTCCTACGAGCAGTACTTC; J: TRBJ2-7; size: -; V: TRBV24-1; D: TRBD2
CDR3: CASSLNRGENIQYF; DNA: TGTGCCAGCAGTCTGAATCGTGGGGAAAACATTCAGTACTTC; J: TRBJ2-4; size: many; V: TRBV6-1; D: -
CDR3: CSATGGQGLMSLETQYF; DNA: TGCAGTGCTACCGGGGGCCAGGGACTTATGTCCTTGGAGACCCAGTACTTC; J: TRBJ2-5; size: many; V: TRBV20-1; D: -
CDR3: CATERSSYNEQFF; DNA: TGTGCCACCGAACGAAGCTCCTACAATGAGCAGTTCTTC; J: TRBJ2-1; size: many; V: TRBV7-9; D: -
CDR3: CASRRQTTDTQYF; DNA: TGTGCCAGCAGGCGTCAGACCACAGATACGCAGTATTTT; J: TRBJ2-3; size: many; V: TRBV11-2; D: -
CDR3: CASSSDLDSLETQYF; DNA: TGTGCCAGCTCGTCGGATTTAGACAGTTTGGAGACCCAGTACTTC; J: TRBJ2-5; size: few; V: TRBV12-3/TRBV12-4; D: -
CDR3: CAISDQFGIQYF; DNA: TGTGCCATCAGCGACCAGTTTGGCATTCAGTACTTC; J: TRBJ2-4; size: many; V: TRBV10-3; D: -
CDR3: CASSGLTRQFF; DNA: TGTGCCAGCAGTGGCCTTACCCGGCAGTTCTTC; J: TRBJ2-1; size: -; V: TRBV2; D: -
CDR3: CASSLARGGTVYEQYF; DNA: TGCGCCAGCAGCTTGGCCAGAGGGGGGACAGTCTACGAGCAGTACTTC; J: TRBJ2-7; size: many; V: TRBV5-1; D: -
CDR3: CASSSPGTGYNEQFF; DNA: TGTGCCAGCAGCTCCCCCGGGACAGGCTACAATGAGCAGTTCTTC; J: TRBJ2-1; size: few; V: TRBV7-2; D: TRBD1
CDR3: CASSAATTQTGELFF; DNA: TGTGCCAGCAGCGCCGCGACCACCCAAACCGGGGAGCTGTTTTTT; J: TRBJ2-2; size: many; V: TRBV7-6; D: -
CDR3: CSASFGNTIYF; DNA: TGCAGTGCTAGTTTTGGAAACACCATATATTTT; J: TRBJ1-3; size: -; V: TRBV20-1; D: -
CDR3: CASSIVYRGDTGELFF; DNA: TGTGCCAGTAGTATAGTCTACAGGGGAGACACCGGGGAGCTGTTTTTT; J: TRBJ2-2; size: many; V: TRBV19; D: TRBD1
CDR3: CASSLGPTNQPQHF; DNA: TGTGCCAGCAGCTTAGGGCCGACGAATCAGCCCCAGCATTTT; J: TRBJ1-5; size: few; V: TRBV7-2; D: -
CDR3: CSARGTSGNTGELFF; DNA: TGCAGTGCTAGAGGGACTAGCGGGAACACCGGGGAGCTGTTTTTT; J: TRBJ2-2; size: many; V: TRBV20-1; D: TRBD2
CDR3: CASIRGDSSYNEQFF; DNA: TGTGCCAGCATCCGCGGGGACAGCTCCTACAATGAGCAGTTCTTC; J: TRBJ2-1; size: few; V: TRBV5-5; D: -
CDR3: CASSFLIARVAEAFF; DNA: TGTGCCAGCAGCTTTCTAATCGCCAGGGTGGCTGAAGCTTTCTTT; J: TRBJ1-1; size: few; V: TRBV7-9; D: -
CDR3: CAISGQGAGEQYF; DNA: TGTGCCATCAGTGGGCAGGGGGCTGGAGAGCAGTACTTC; J: TRBJ2-7; size: few; V: TRBV10-3; D: TRBD1
CDR3: CATGSPRGSGRATGTDTQYF; DNA: TGTGCCACTGGGTCACCACGGGGTAGCGGGAGGGCCACTGGCACAGATACGCAGTATTTT; J: TRBJ2-3; size: few; V: TRBV15; D: TRBD2
CDR3: CSAIRGTNTDTQYF; DNA: TGCAGTGCTATCCGAGGGACTAACACAGATACGCAGTATTTT; J: TRBJ2-3; size: few; V: TRBV20-1; D: TRBD2
CDR3: CASSFPGLGADTQYF; DNA: TGTGCCAGCAGCTTCCCGGGACTAGGGGCAGATACGCAGTATTTT; J: TRBJ2-3; size: -; V: TRBV7-2; D: TRBD2
CDR3: CSDSTAYGYTF; DNA: TGCAGCGACTCGACAGCCTATGGCTACACCTTC; J: TRBJ1-2; size: -; V: TRBV29-1; D: -
CDR3: CASSPFGQTGEGFF; DNA: TGTGCCAGCTCACCATTTGGACAGACGGGAGAGGGGTTCTTC; J: TRBJ2-1; size: -; V: TRBV18; D: -
CDR3: CASSSTVTQYF; DNA: TGTGCCAGCAGTTCGACGGTGACCCAGTACTTC; J: TRBJ2-5; size: many; V: TRBV7-9; D: -
CDR3: CRADQGNEQFF; DNA: TGCAGAGCCGACCAGGGCAATGAGCAGTTCTTC; J: TRBJ2-1; size: many; V: TRBV29-1; D: -
CDR3: CSVTYGGKARANVLTF; DNA: TGCAGCGTTACTTACGGGGGCAAAGCTAGGGCCAACGTCCTGACTTTC; J: TRBJ2-6; size: -; V: TRBV29-1; D: -
CDR3: CGQGEPGTGELFF; DNA: TGCGGGCAGGGGGAGCCCGGCACCGGGGAGCTGTTTTTT; J: TRBJ2-2; size: few; V: TRBV20-1; D: TRBD1
CDR3: CATEGDTKNIQYF; DNA: TGTGCCACCGAGGGGGACACGAAAAACATTCAGTACTTC; J: TRBJ2-4; size: few; V: TRBV19; D: -
CDR3: CASSATLTGGKLFF; DNA: TGTGCCAGCAGCGCAACCCTGACGGGGGGAAAACTGTTTTTT; J: TRBJ1-4; size: -; V: TRBV9; D: -
CDR3: CASSLAQGIRNEQFF; DNA: TGCGCCAGCAGCTTGGCCCAGGGTATTAGAAATGAGCAGTTCTTC; J: TRBJ2-1; size: -; V: TRBV5-1; D: -